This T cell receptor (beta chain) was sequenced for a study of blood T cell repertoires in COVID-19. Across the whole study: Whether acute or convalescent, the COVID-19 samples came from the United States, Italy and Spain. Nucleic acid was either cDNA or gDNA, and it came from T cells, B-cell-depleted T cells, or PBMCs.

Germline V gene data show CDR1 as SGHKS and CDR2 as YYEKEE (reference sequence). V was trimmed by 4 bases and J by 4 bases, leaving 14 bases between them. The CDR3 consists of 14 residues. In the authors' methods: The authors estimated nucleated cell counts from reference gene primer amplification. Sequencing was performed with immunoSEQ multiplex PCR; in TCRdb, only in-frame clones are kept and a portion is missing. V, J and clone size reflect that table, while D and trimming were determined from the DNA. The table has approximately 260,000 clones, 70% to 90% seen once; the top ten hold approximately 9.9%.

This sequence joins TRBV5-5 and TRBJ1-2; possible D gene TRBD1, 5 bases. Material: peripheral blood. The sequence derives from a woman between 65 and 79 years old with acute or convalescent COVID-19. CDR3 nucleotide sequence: TGTGCCAGCAGCCTGACAGAGTCCCGCTATGGCTACACCTTC. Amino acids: CASSLTESRYGYTF.